This TCR beta chain is from a study of Ad26.COV2.S vaccination and SARS-CoV-2 variants. Study details: Donor got 5x10^10 or 1x10^11 viral particles of Ad26.COV2.S.

Treatment noted: 15 to 20 received Ad26.COV2.S at low or high dose, single or two shots; about 5 received placebo; per-sample allocation not given. After the first vaccine or placebo injection, samples were drawn on day 63. An Ad26 vector expressing Wuhan-strain SARS-CoV-2 spike constituted the vaccine. In the case of this clone: Its antigen remains unknown.

Profiled with immunoSEQ multiplex PCR; TCRdb holds only in-frame clones, not every one. Here the sample spans 250,000 to 300,000 clones, approximately 89% being singletons. The germline CDR1 and CDR2 sequences are MNHNS and SASEGT. V gave up 1 base and J gave up 4 bases; unmatched junction bases: 3. The CDR3 runs to 15 residues. The study, taken as a whole, reports: Spike-specific TCR breadth was greater in vaccine than placebo recipients. Recipients of either vaccine or placebo displayed similar breadth of non-spike TCRs.

The material was peripheral blood, obtained in a trial of Ad26.COV2.S vaccine versus placebo. The sequence came from a person between 18 and 60 years old who received the Ad26.COV2.S COVID-19 vaccine or a placebo. The rearrangement joins TRBV6-1 to TRBJ2-3, with TRBD2 identical over 9 bases. CDR3 sequence: CASSEVGGGADTQYF. The CDR3 nucleotides are TGTGCCAGCAGTGAAGTTGGCGGGGGGGCAGATACGCAGTATTTT.